Listed here are 29 T cell receptor beta chains from one sample, sequenced in a study of human T cells and chemical hapten exposure. Time point in this sample: pre-sensitization, week 0. Treatment reported: therapeutic diphenylcyclopropenone sensitization with weekly scalp DPC. MiXCR, applied by TCRdb to the RACE reads, yields one record per CDR3 protein. The sample has about 120,000 distinct CDR3 sequences, 13% seen once. This sample comprised whole blood, obtained in connection with sensitization to the hapten diphenylcyclopropenone (DPC). The receptors come from a woman younger than 30 with alopecia areata. Some clones in this sample may be carry-over from other donors' samples.

The chain is built from TRBV7-2 and TRBJ2-3; no definite D call. The V gene's germline CDR1 is SGHTA and CDR2 FQGNSA. The CDR3 consists of 11 residues. V was trimmed by 4 bases and J by 10 bases, leaving 9 bases between them. The CDR3 bases are TGTGCCAGCAGCTCCAGCCGTTCGCAGTATTTT. This codes for CASSSSRSQYF.

At least ten counts were recorded for this clonotype. V is TRBV30 and J is TRBJ1-1; no definite D call. CDR1 and CDR2 (germline): GTSNPN, SVGIG (reference sequence). The CDR3 has 15 amino acids. The germline V and J ends were trimmed by 4 bases and 1 base, with 16 bases remaining between them. The CDR3 region is CAWKYRRQTNTEAFF. The CDR3 DNA reads TGTGCCTGGAAGTATAGAAGACAAACGAACACTGAAGCTTTCTTT.

The rearrangement joins TRBV6-5 to TRBJ1-4; D unclear. The length of the CDR3 is 15 residues. Germline CDR1 reads MNHEY; CDR2 reads SVGAGI. V shed 4 bases and J shed 8 bases, with 17 bases lying between them. The DNA for the CDR3 is TGTGCCAGCAGTTCCTCCGCGATAACCCTCGAAAAACTGTTTTTT. This sequence encodes CASSSSAITLEKLFF.

This sequence joins TRBV29-1 and TRBJ1-2; a possible D gene is TRBD1 (6 bases). The CDR3 has 12 residues. The V gene lost 4 bases and the J gene lost 8 bases, with 14 bases spanning the gap. Germline V gene lookup returns CDR1 SQVTM and CDR2 ANQGSEA. The CDR3 spells CSVVRGPAGYTF. The CDR3, as DNA: TGCAGCGTTGTCAGGGGACCGGCGGGCTACACCTTC.

This clonotype has at least ten counts. V gene TRBV27 combines with J gene TRBJ1-5, with TRBD1 as a possible D gene (6 bases). Germline CDR1 MNHEY, CDR2 SMNVEV (reference sequence). This CDR3 is built from 13 residues. V gave up 5 bases and J gave up 9 bases, with 14 bases separating them. CDR3 protein: CASSAQGGTPQHF. The CDR3 DNA sequence: TGTGCCAGCAGTGCGCAAGGGGGTACGCCCCAGCATTTT.

This clonotype showed up just a few times. This chain joins TRBV12-3 or TRBV12-4 and TRBJ1-1, with D possibly being TRBD1 (5 bases). V was cut by 3 bases and J by 3 bases, with 14 bases left in between. There are 15 residues in the CDR3. As DNA, the CDR3 is TGTGCCAGCAGTTTCACGAGTCGAGGGGACACTGAAGCTTTCTTT. Its translation is CASSFTSRGDTEAFF.

This clonotype was picked up a small number of times. This chain links TRBV11-1 with TRBJ1-1; D is perhaps TRBD1 (5 bases). In germline, CDR1 is SGHAT, CDR2 FQDESV (reference sequence). V lost 2 bases and J 7 bases, leaving 14 bases between the germline ends. The length of the CDR3 is 14 residues. The CDR3 nucleotides read TGTGCCAGCAGCTTAAAGGGACTGACCCATGAAGCTTTCTTT. Translated, it gives CASSLKGLTHEAFF.

This clonotype has more than one count but fewer than ten. This rearrangement joins TRBV20-1 to TRBJ1-3; perhaps TRBD1 as D (5 bases). Per germline, CDR1 DFQATT and CDR2 SNEGSKA (reference sequence). V dropped 0 bases and J dropped 0 bases, with 21 bases sitting between them. The CDR3 is 19 amino acids. The CDR3 DNA reads as TGCAGTGCTAGAGATCTCGACAGTCGATCCCCATACTCTGGAAACACCATATATTTT. Amino acids: CSARDLDSRSPYSGNTIYF.

This clonotype came up a few times. J is TRBJ2-1 and V is TRBV7-2; 8 nucleotides match TRBD2. J lost 5 bases, V lost 3 bases, and 15 bases had no gene match. Germline CDR1 is SGHTA and CDR2 is FQGNSA. The CDR3 length is 18 residues. The CDR3 loop reads CASSFLTSRLAGNNEQFF. CDR3 bases: TGTGCCAGCAGCTTCCTAACTTCACGGCTAGCGGGCAACAATGAGCAGTTCTTC.

The chain is built from TRBV7-2 and TRBJ1-2; D is possibly TRBD1 (5 bases). V was clipped by 1 base and J by 8 bases, with 11 bases between them. This CDR3 is 13 amino acids long. Germline V gene lookup returns CDR1 SGHTA and CDR2 FQGNSA. CDR3 in amino acids: CASSLGAGSGYTF. DNA for the CDR3: TGTGCCAGCAGCTTAGGGGCAGGGAGCGGCTACACCTTC.

This clonotype was counted only a few times. The rearrangement uses TRBV12-3 or TRBV12-4 and TRBJ2-1, with 10 bases fitting TRBD2. V was clipped by 6 bases and J by 6 bases; unmatched bases: 5. There are 14 residues in the CDR3. In DNA, the CDR3 is TGTGCCAGCAGAGCGGGGGGGCCCCTCAATGAGCAGTTCTTC. Translation gives CASRAGGPLNEQFF.

This chain links TRBV10-2 with TRBJ2-2; unclear D gene. CDR3 length: 15 amino acids. Germline V gene lookup returns CDR1 WSHSY and CDR2 SAAADI. V dropped 3 bases and J dropped 0 bases, with 8 bases sitting between them. This chain's CDR3 is CASSDGQTNTGELFF. The CDR3 coding sequence is TGCGCCAGCAGTGATGGGCAGACGAACACCGGGGAGCTGTTTTTT.

This clonotype turned up a few times. This chain connects TRBV2 to TRBJ2-1; D may be TRBD1 (6 bases). This CDR3 has 15 residues. V was shortened by 4 bases and J by 0 bases, with 10 bases between the two germline ends. In germline, CDR1 is SNHLY, CDR2 FYNNEI. CDR3 residues: CASSVGADSYNEQFF. For the CDR3, the DNA is TGTGCCAGCAGTGTGGGGGCCGACTCCTACAATGAGCAGTTCTTC.

The table lists this clonotype with many counts. V is TRBV20-1 and J is TRBJ2-1; TRBD2 agrees at 11 bases. Germline V lookup: CDR1 DFQATT, CDR2 SNEGSKA (reference sequence). Losses at the gene ends were 7 bases for V and 4 bases for J; bases not matched to a gene: 3. CDR3 size: 13 residues. DNA of the CDR3: TGCAGTGGACTAGCGGGAACATACAATGAGCAGTTCTTC. Residues: CSGLAGTYNEQFF.

This clonotype was seen just once. The chain has TRBV6-5 and TRBJ2-5, with TRBD2 matching over 7 bases. The CDR3 is made up of 14 amino acids. Germline CDR1 is MNHEY and CDR2 is SVGAGI. After removal of 5 bases from V and 4 bases from J, the junction contained 7 bases not matched to a gene. Here the CDR3 reads CASSPSSGPETQYF. CDR3 nucleotide sequence: TGTGCCAGCAGTCCTTCTAGCGGTCCAGAGACCCAGTACTTC.

This clonotype was seen only a few times. J is TRBJ1-6 and V is TRBV7-8; D might be TRBD1 (5 bases). Trimming took 2 bases from V and 10 from J, leaving 18 bases between them. Germline V gene sequence: CDR1 SGHVS, CDR2 FQNEAQ. The CDR3 sequence is 16 residues long. The CDR3 DNA reads as TGTGCCAGCAGCTTATACTCTCCAGGGCAAAGATCACCCCTCCACTTT. It is translated as CASSLYSPGQRSPLHF.

For the CDR3, the DNA is TGTGCCAGCAGTTTAATTTGGACCTACGAGCAGTACTTC. Translated, it gives CASSLIWTYEQYF. The V and J genes are TRBV28 and TRBJ2-7; D gene uncertain. V lost 2 bases and J 2 bases, leaving 7 bases between the germline ends. The CDR3 runs 13 residues. The germline V gene has CDR1 MDHEN and CDR2 SYDVKM.

This clonotype has a handful of counts. The genes are TRBV18 and TRBJ2-1, with 8 bases lining up with TRBD1. The CDR3 contains 14 residues. The J segment lost 6 bases and the V segment lost 3 bases, leaving 4 bases of the junction unmatched. Looked up from germline, CDR1 is KGHSH and CDR2 is LQKENI. CDR3 loop: CASSPDRVGNEQFF. As DNA, the CDR3 is TGTGCCAGCTCACCGGACAGGGTGGGCAATGAGCAGTTCTTC.

The chain couples TRBV7-2 to TRBJ2-2; possibly TRBD1 for D (6 bases). V lost 5 bases to trimming and J lost 2 bases, with 12 bases between them. The CDR3 loop spans 15 amino acids. CDR1 and CDR2 from the germline V gene are SGHTA and FQGNSA. CDR3: CASSVDRINTGELFF. DNA of the CDR3: TGTGCCAGCAGCGTTGACAGGATAAACACCGGGGAGCTGTTTTTT.

This sequence joins TRBV6-2 or TRBV6-3 and TRBJ2-1, with D tentatively TRBD2 (7 bases). CDR3 length equals 16 residues. V was trimmed by 0 bases and J by 10 bases, leaving 19 bases between them. Germline V gene sequence: CDR1 MNHEY, CDR2 SVGEGT. The CDR3 DNA reads TGTGCCAGCAGTTACTCCGGCGGGGGCTGGGGATTAGAGCAGTTCTTC. Translated: CASSYSGGGWGLEQFF.

The chain couples TRBV20-1 to TRBJ2-7; D may be TRBD1 or TRBD2 (6 bases each). Germline CDR1 is DFQATT and CDR2 is SNEGSKA (reference sequence). V was cut by 3 bases and J by 0 bases, with 15 bases left in between. The CDR3 contains 15 residues. The CDR3 bases are TGCAGTGCTAGTGTAGGAGGGACAAGCTCCTACGAGCAGTACTTC. Residues: CSASVGGTSSYEQYF.

The CDR3 DNA reads TGTGCCAGCTCACCCGGCCTGCCAAGCAATTCACCCCTCCACTTT. Translation gives CASSPGLPSNSPLHF. The chain carries TRBV18 and TRBJ1-6; D ambiguous. Germline CDR1 is KGHSH and CDR2 is LQKENI. The V end was cut by 3 bases, the J end by 7 bases, with 13 bases between. The CDR3 runs 15 residues.

This clonotype was detected many times. This chain uses TRBV9 with TRBJ1-2, with 10 bases matching TRBD1. With V trimmed by 3 bases and J by 5 bases, 10 bases remained unmatched. This CDR3 contains 16 residues. Germline loops: CDR1 SGDLS, CDR2 YYNGEE. The CDR3 DNA follows: TGTGCCAGCAGCGGAGCCAAGATGGACAGGGGGTATGGCTACACCTTC. Residues: CASSGAKMDRGYGYTF.

This clonotype showed up many times. This chain uses TRBV5-4 with TRBJ2-7, with TRBD1 matching 9 bases. V shed 0 bases and J 5 bases; nucleotides not matched to a gene: 0. The germline V gene encodes CDR1 SGHNT and CDR2 YYREEE (reference sequence). The CDR3 length is 13 residues. CDR3 amino acids: CASSLGDRDEQYF. The CDR3 bases are TGTGCCAGCAGCTTGGGGGACAGGGACGAGCAGTACTTC.

The chain employs TRBV7-2 and TRBJ2-7; TRBD1 matches at 7 bases. This CDR3 spans 16 amino acids. V dropped 2 bases and J dropped 4; count of bases not matched to a gene: 11. Germline V lookup: CDR1 SGHTA, CDR2 FQGNSA. This CDR3 is CASSLILGGALYEQYF. The DNA for the CDR3 is TGTGCCAGCAGCTTAATTTTAGGGGGCGCGCTTTACGAGCAGTACTTC.

At least ten counts were recorded for this clonotype. The V and J genes are TRBV28 and TRBJ1-2; TRBD1 is a possible D gene (6 bases). The V end lost 5 bases, the J end lost 0 bases, and 13 bases lay between the germline ends. CDR1 and CDR2 from the germline V gene are MDHEN and SYDVKM. This CDR3 spans 15 amino acids. CDR3 DNA: TGTGCCAGCAGTCCCTGGACAGAAACTAACTATGGCTACACCTTC. It translates to CASSPWTETNYGYTF.

This chain uses TRBV21-1 with TRBJ1-5; TRBD1, the table's D call, lacks a check against the DNA. TRBV21-1 is listed as a pseudogene. CDR3 length: 17 amino acids. This CDR3 reads CASSKADRGGSNQPQHF. CDR3 sequence (DNA): TGTGCCAGCAGCAAAGCGGACAGAGGGGGTAGCAATCAGCCCCAGCATTTT.

The rearrangement joins TRBV10-2 to TRBJ2-3; no firm D call. This CDR3 contains 11 residues. V dropped 10 bases and J dropped 4 bases, with 9 bases sitting between them. Germline V CDR1 and CDR2: WSHSY, SAAADI. In DNA, the CDR3 is TGCGCCACCCTACTCGCAGATACGCAGTATTTT. Its translation is CATLLADTQYF.

This clonotype was seen repeatedly, ten times or more. In DNA form, the CDR3 reads TGTGCCAGCAGCCCCCTCGGGACAGGGAATGAGCAGTTCTTC. Amino acid sequence: CASSPLGTGNEQFF. V and J are TRBV27 and TRBJ2-1; 9 bases agree with TRBD1. In germline, CDR1 is MNHEY, CDR2 SMNVEV (reference sequence). The CDR3 contains 14 residues. With V trimmed by 6 bases and J by 7 bases, 7 bases remained unmatched.